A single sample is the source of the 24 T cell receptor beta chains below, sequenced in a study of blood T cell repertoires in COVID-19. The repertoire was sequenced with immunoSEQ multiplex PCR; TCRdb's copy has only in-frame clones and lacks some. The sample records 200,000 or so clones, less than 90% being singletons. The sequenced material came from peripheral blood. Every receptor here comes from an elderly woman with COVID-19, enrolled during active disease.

The CDR3 region is CASSLGAYPNTEAFF. Written as DNA, the CDR3 is TGTGCCAGCAGCCTTGGGGCGTATCCGAACACTGAAGCTTTCTTT. The rearrangement uses TRBV28 and TRBJ1-1; a possible D gene is TRBD1 (5 bases). Germline V gives CDR1 MDHEN, CDR2 SYDVKM. This CDR3 spans 15 amino acids. V was clipped by 6 bases and J by 1 base, with 15 bases between them. The complete variable domain, with remaining parts taken from reference TRBV28 and TRBJ1-1, reads DVKVTQSSRYLVKRTGEKVFLECVQDMDHENMFWYRQDPGLGLRLIYFSYDVKMKEKGDIPEGYSVSREKKERFSLILESASTNQTSMYLCASSLGAYPNTEAFFGQGTRLTVV.

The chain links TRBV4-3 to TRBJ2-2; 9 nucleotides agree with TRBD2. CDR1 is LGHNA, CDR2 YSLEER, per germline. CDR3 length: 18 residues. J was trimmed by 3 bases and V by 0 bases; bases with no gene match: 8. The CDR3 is CASSQDYEAGGYTGELFF. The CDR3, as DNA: TGCGCCAGCAGCCAAGATTATGAGGCGGGGGGGTACACCGGGGAGCTGTTTTTT.

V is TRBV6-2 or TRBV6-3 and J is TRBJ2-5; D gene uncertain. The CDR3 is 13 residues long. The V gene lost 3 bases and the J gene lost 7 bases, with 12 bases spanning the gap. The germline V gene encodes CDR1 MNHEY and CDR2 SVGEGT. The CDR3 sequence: CASSYRGEGTQYF. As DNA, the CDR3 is TGTGCCAGCAGTTATAGAGGTGAAGGGACCCAGTACTTC.

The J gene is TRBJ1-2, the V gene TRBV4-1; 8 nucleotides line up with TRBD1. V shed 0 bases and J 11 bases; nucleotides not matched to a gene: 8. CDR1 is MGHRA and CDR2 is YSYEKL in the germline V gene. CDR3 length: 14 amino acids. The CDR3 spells CASSQDRLTGAYTF. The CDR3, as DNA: TGCGCCAGCAGCCAAGATCGGTTGACAGGGGCATACACCTTC.

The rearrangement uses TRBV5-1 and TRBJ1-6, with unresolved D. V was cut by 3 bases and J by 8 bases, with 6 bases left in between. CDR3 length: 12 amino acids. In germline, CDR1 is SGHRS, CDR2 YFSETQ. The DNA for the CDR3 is TGCGCCAGCAGCTCCCAGTATTCACCCCTCCACTTT. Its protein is CASSSQYSPLHF.

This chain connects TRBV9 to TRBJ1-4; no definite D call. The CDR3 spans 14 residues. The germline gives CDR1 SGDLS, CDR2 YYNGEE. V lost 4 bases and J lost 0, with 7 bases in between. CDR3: CASSIGTTNEKLFF. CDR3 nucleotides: TGTGCCAGCAGCATCGGTACAACTAATGAAAAACTGTTTTTT. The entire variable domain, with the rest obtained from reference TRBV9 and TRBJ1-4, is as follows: DSGVTQTPKHLITATGQRVTLRCSPRSGDLSVYWYQQSLDQGLQFLIQYYNGEERAKGNILERFSAQQFPDLHSELNLSSLELGDSALYFCASSIGTTNEKLFFGSGTQLSVL.

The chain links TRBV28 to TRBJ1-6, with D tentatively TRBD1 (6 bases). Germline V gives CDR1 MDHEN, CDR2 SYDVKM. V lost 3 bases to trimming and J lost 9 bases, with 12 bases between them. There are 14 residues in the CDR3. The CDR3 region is CASSFRQESSPLHF. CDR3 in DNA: TGTGCCAGCAGTTTCCGACAGGAGAGTTCACCCCTCCACTTT.

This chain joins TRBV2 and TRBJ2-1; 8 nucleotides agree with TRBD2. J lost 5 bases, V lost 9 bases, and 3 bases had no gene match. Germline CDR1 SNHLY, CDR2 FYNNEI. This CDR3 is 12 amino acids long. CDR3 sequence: CASSGENNEQFF. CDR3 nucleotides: TGTGCCAGTAGCGGGGAGAACAATGAGCAGTTCTTC.

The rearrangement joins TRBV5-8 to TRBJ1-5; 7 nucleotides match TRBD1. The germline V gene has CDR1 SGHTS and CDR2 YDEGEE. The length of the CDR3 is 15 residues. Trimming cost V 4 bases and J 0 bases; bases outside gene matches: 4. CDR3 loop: CASSLTGYSNQPQHF. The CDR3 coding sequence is TGTGCCAGCAGCCTGACAGGGTATAGCAATCAGCCCCAGCATTTT.

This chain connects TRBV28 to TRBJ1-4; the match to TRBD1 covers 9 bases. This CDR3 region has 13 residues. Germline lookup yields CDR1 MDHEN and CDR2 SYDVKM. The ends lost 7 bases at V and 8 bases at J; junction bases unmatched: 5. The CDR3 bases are TGTGCCAGCAATGACAGGGGGTCCGAAAAACTGTTTTTT. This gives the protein CASNDRGSEKLFF.

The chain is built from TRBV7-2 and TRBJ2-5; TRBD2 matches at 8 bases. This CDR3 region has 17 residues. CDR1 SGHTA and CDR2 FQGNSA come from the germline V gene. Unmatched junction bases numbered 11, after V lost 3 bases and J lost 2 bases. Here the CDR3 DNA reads TGTGCCAGCAGCTTCCATCCACCCGGGGGGGTACAAGAGACCCAGTACTTC. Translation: CASSFHPPGGVQETQYF.

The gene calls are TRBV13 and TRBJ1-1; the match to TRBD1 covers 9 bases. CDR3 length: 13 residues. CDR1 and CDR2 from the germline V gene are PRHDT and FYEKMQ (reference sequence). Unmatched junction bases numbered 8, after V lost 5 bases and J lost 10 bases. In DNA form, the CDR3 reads TGTGCCAGCAGCCCGGACAGGGGTTTGGGAGCTTTCTTT. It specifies CASSPDRGLGAFF.

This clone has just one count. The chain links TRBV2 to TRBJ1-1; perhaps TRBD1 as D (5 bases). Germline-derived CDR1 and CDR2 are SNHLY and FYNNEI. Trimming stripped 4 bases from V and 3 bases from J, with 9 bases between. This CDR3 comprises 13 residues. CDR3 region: CASSAQGYTEAFF. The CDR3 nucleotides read TGTGCCAGCAGTGCGCAGGGATACACTGAAGCTTTCTTT.

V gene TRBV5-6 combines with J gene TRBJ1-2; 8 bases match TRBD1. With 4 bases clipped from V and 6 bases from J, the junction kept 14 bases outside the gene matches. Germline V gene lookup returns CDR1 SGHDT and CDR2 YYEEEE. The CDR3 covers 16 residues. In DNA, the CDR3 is TGTGCCAGCAGCCCTACTCCAGGGGGCTCGACCCATGGCTACACCTTC. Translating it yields CASSPTPGGSTHGYTF.

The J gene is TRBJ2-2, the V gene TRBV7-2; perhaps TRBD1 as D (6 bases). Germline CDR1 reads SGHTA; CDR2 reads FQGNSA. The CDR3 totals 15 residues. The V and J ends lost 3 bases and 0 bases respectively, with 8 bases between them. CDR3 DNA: TGTGCCAGCAGCTTCAGGGGCGCGAACACCGGGGAGCTGTTTTTT. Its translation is CASSFRGANTGELFF.

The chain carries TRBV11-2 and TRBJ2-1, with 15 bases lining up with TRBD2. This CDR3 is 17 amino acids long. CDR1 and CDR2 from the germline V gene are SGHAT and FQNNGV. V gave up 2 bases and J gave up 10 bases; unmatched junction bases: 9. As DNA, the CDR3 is TGTGCCAGCAGCTTACTGGGACTAGCGGGGGGATTGGGCGAGCAGTTCTTC. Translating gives CASSLLGLAGGLGEQFF.

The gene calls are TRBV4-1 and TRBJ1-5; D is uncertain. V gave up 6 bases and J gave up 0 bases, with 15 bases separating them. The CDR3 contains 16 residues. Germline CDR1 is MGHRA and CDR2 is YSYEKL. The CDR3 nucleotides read TGCGCCAGCAGTCACACGCGGGGTACTAGCAATCAGCCCCAGCATTTT. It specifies CASSHTRGTSNQPQHF.

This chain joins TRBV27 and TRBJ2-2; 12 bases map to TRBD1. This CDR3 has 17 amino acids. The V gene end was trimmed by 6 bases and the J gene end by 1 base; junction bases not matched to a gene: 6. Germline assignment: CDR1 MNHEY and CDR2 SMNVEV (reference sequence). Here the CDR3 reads CASRAGTGGLNTGELFF. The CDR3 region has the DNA TGTGCCAGCAGAGCCGGGACAGGGGGCTTGAACACCGGGGAGCTGTTTTTT.

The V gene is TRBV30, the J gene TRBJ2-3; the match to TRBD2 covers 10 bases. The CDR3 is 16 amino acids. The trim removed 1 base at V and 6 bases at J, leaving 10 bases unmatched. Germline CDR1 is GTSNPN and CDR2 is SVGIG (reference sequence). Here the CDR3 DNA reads TGTGCCTGGAGTGGCCCCAGCGGGGGGGCCGGGGATACGCAGTATTTT. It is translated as CAWSGPSGGAGDTQYF. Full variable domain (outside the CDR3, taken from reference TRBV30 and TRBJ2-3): SQTIHQWPATLVQPVGSPLSLECTVEGTSNPNLYWYRQAAGRGLQLLFYSVGIGQISSEVPQNLSASRPQDRQFILSSKKLLLSDSGFYLCAWSGPSGGAGDTQYFGPGTRLTVL.

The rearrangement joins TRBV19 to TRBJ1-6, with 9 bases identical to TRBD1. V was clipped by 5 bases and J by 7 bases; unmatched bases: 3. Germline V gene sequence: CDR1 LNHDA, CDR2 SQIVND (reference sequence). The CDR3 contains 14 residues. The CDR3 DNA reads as TGTGCCAGTAGTGTAACAGGGGGCAATTCACCCCTCCACTTT. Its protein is CASSVTGGNSPLHF.

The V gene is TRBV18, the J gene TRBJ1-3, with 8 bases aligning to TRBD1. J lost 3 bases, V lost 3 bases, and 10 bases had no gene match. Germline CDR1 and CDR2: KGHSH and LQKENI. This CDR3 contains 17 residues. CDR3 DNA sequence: TGTGCCAGCTCACCGGGAGCAGGGGGCATGGTTGGAAACACCATATATTTT. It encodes CASSPGAGGMVGNTIYF.

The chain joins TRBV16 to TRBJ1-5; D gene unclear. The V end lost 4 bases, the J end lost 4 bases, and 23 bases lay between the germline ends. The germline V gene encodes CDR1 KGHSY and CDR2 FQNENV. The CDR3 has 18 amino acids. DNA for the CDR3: TGTGCCAGCAGCCGTGCACTGCGGGATTTCCCCGCTAATCAGCCCCAGCATTTT. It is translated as CASSRALRDFPANQPQHF.

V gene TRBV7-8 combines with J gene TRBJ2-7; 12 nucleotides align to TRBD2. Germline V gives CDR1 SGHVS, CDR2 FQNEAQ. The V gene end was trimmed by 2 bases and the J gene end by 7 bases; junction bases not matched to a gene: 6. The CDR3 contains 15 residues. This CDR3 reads CASSLLTSGGPEQYV. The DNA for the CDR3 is TGTGCCAGCAGCTTACTGACTAGCGGGGGCCCGGAGCAGTACGTC.

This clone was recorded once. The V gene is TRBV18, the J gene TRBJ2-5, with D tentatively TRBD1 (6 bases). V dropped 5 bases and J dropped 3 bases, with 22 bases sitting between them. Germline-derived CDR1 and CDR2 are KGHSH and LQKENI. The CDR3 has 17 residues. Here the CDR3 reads CASSSTVISGHEETQYF. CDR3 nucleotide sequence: TGTGCCAGCTCATCCACAGTAATCTCGGGACATGAAGAGACCCAGTACTTC. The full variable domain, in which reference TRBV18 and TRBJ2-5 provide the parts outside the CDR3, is NAGVMQNPRHLVRRRGQEARLRCSPMKGHSHVYWYRQLPEEGLKFMVYLQKENIIDESGMPKERFSAEFPKEGPSILRIQQVVRGDSAAYFCASSSTVISGHEETQYFGPGTRLLVL.